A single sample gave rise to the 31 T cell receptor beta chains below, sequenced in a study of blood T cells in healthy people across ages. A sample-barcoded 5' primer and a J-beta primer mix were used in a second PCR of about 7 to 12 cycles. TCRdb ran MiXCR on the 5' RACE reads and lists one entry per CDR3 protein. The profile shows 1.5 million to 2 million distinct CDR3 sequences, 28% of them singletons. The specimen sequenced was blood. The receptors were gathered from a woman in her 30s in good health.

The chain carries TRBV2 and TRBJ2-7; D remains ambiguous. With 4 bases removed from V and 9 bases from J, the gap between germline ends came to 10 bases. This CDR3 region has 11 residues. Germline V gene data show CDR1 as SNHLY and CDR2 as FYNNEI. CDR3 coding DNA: TGTGCCAGCAGTGTCTTCCCGGGGCAGTACTTC. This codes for CASSVFPGQYF.

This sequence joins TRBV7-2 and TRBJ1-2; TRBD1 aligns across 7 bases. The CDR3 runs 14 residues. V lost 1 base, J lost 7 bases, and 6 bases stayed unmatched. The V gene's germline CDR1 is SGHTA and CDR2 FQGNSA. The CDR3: CASSLGDSLFGYTF. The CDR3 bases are TGTGCCAGCAGCTTAGGGGACAGCCTATTTGGCTACACCTTC.

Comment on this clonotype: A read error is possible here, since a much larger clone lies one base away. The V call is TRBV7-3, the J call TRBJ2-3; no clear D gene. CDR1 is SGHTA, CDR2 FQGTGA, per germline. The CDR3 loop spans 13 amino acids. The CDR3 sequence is CARSLNPLDTQYF. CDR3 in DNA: TGTGCCCGCAGCTTAAACCCCCTGGATACGCAGTATTTT.

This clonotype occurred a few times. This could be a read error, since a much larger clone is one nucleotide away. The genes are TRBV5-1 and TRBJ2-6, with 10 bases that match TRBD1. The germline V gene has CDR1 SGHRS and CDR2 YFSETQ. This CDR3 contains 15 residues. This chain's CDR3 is CASSLRGTGANVPTF. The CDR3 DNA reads TGCGCCAGCAGCCTCAGGGGGACAGGGGCCAACGTCCCGACTTTC. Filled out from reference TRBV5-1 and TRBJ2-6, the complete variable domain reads KAGVTQTPRYLIKTRGQQVTLSCSPISGHRSVSWYQQTPGQGLQFLFEYFSETQRNKGNFPGRFSGRQFSNSRSEMNVSTLELGDSALYLCASSLRGTGANVPTFGAGSRLTVL.

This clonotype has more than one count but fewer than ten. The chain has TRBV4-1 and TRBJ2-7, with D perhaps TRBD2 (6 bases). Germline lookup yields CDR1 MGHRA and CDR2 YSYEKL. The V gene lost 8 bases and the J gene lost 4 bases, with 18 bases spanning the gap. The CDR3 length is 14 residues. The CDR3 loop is CASGSGTGQYEQYF. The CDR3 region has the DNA TGCGCCAGCGGATCCGGGACTGGGCAATACGAGCAGTACTTC.

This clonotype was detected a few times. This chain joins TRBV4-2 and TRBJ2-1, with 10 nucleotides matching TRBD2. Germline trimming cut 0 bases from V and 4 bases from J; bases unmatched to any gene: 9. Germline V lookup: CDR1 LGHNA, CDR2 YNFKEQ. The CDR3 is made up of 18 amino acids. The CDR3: CASSQDLAGDPLYNEQFF. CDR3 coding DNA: TGTGCCAGCAGCCAAGATCTAGCGGGAGACCCTCTTTACAATGAGCAGTTCTTC.

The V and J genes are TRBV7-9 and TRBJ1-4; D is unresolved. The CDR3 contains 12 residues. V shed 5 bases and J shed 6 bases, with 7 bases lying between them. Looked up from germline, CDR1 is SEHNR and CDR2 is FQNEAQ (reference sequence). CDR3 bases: TGTGCCAGCAGCACGGACGATGAAAAACTGTTTTTT. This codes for CASSTDDEKLFF.

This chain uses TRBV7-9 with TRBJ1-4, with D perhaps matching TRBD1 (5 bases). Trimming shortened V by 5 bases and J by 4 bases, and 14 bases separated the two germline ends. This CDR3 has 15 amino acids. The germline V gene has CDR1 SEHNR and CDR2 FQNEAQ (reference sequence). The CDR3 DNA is TGTGCCAGCAGCCGCCGGGACGGCGTTAATGAAAAACTGTTTTTT. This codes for CASSRRDGVNEKLFF. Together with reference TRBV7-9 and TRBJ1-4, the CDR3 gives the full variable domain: DTGVSQNPRHKITKRGQNVTFRCDPISEHNRLYWYRQTLGQGPEFLTYFQNEAQLEKSRLLSDRFSAERPKGSFSTLEIQRTEQGDSAMYLCASSRRDGVNEKLFFGSGTQLSVL.

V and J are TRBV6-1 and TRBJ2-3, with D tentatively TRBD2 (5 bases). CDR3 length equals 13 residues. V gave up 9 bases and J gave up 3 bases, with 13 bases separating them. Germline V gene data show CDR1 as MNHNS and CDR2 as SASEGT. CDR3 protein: CASESRGTDTQYF. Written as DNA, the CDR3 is TGTGCCAGTGAATCTCGGGGAACAGATACGCAGTATTTT.

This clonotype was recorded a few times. The DNA of the CDR3 is TGCAGTGCTAGGCTAGCGGGAGTGGATGAGCAGTTCTTC. Its translation is CSARLAGVDEQFF. This chain connects TRBV20-1 to TRBJ2-1, with 10 bases aligning to TRBD2. The V and J ends lost 3 bases and 8 bases, in that order; junction bases with no gene match: 4. Germline CDR1 DFQATT, CDR2 SNEGSKA (reference sequence). This CDR3 has 13 residues.

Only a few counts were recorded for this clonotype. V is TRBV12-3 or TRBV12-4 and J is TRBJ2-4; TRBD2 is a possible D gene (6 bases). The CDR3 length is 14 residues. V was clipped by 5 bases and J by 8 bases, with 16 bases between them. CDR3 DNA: TGTGCCAGCAGTCCGCGACGAGGGGAGGACATTCAGTACTTC. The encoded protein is CASSPRRGEDIQYF.

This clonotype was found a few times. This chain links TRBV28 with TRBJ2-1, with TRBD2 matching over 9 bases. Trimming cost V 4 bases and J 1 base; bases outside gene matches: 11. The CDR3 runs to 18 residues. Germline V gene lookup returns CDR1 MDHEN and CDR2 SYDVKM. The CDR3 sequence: CASSSSPGSGGSYNEQFF. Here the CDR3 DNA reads TGTGCCAGCAGTTCCTCCCCGGGGAGCGGGGGGTCCTACAATGAGCAGTTCTTC.

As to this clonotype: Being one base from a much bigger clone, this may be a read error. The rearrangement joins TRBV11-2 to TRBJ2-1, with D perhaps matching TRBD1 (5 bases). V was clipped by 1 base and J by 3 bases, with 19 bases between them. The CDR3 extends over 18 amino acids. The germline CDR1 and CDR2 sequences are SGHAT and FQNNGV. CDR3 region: CASSLGLSWIGDYNEQFF. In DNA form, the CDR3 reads TGTGCCAGCAGCTTAGGGCTTTCCTGGATAGGGGACTACAATGAGCAGTTCTTC.

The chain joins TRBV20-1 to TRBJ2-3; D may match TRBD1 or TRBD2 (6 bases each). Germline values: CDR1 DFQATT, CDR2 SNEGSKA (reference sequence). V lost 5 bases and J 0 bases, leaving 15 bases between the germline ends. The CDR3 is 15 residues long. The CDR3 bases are TGCAGTGCTCGCCGAGGGGGGAGGAGCACAGATACGCAGTATTTT. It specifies CSARRGGRSTDTQYF.

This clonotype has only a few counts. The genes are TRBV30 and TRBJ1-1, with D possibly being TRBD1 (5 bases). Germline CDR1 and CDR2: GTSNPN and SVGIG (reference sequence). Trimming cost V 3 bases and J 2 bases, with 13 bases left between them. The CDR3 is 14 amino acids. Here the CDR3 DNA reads TGTGCCTGGAGGGACGTGGGACTCAACACTGAAGCTTTCTTT. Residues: CAWRDVGLNTEAFF.

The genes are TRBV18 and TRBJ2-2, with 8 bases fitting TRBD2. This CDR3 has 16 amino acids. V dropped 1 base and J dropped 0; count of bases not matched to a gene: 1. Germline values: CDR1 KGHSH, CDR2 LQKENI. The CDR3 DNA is TGTGCCAGCTCACCACTTAGCGGGACGAACACCGGGGAGCTGTTTTTT. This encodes CASSPLSGTNTGELFF. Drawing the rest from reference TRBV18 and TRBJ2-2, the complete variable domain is NAGVMQNPRHLVRRRGQEARLRCSPMKGHSHVYWYRQLPEEGLKFMVYLQKENIIDESGMPKERFSAEFPKEGPSILRIQQVVRGDSAAYFCASSPLSGTNTGELFFGEGSRLTVL.

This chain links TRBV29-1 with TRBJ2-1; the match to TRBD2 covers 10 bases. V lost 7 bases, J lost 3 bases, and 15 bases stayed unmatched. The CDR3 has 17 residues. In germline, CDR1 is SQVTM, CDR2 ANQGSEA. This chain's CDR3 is CSATSLASGRNYNEQFF. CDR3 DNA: TGCAGCGCTACGAGCCTTGCTAGCGGGAGAAACTACAATGAGCAGTTCTTC.

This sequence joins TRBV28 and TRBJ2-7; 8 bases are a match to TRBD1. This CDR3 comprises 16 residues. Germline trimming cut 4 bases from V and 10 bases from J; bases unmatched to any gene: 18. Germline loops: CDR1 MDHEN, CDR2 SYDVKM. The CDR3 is CASSSGGQGGAHAQYF. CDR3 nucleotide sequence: TGTGCCAGCAGTTCCGGAGGACAGGGTGGGGCACACGCCCAGTACTTC.

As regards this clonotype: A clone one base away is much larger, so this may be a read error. The CDR3 DNA reads TGCAGTGCTGGAAGGGACATATTATACGAGCAGTACTTC. Amino acids: CSAGRDILYEQYF. The chain recombines TRBV20-1 with TRBJ2-4; weak D call: TRBD1 (6 bases). The J call could be wrong; TRBJ2-7 is a better fit for the DNA end. This CDR3 comprises 13 residues. Germline CDR1 DFQATT, CDR2 SNEGSKA (reference sequence).

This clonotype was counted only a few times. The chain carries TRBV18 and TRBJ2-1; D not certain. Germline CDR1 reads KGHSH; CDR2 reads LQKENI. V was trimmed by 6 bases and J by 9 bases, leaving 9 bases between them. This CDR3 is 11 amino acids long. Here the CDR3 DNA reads TGTGCCAGCTCTATTGGATTTGAGCAGTTCTTC. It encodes CASSIGFEQFF.

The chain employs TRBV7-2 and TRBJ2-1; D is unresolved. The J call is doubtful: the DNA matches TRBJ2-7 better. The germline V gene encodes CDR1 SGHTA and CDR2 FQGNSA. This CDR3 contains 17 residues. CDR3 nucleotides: TGTGCCAGCAGCTTAGGGGATTCCATCAACGACCCCTACGAGCAGTACTTC. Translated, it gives CASSLGDSINDPYEQYF.

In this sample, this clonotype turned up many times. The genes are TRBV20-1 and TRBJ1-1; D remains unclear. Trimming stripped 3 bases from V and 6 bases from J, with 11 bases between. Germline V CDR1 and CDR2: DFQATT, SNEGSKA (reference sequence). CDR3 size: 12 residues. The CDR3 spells CSARAGFAEAFF. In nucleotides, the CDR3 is TGCAGTGCTAGGGCGGGTTTTGCTGAAGCTTTCTTT.

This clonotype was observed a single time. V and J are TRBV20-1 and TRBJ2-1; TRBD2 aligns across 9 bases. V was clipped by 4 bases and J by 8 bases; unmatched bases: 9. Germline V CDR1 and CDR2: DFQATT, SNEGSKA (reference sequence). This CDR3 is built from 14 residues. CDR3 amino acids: CSAMAGREGDEQFF. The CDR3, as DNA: TGCAGTGCTATGGCCGGGCGGGAGGGAGATGAGCAGTTCTTC.

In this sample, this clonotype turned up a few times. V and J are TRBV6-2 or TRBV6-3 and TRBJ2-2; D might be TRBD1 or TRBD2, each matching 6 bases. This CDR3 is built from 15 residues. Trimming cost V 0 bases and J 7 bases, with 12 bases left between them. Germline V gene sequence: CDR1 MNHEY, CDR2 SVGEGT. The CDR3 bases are TGTGCCAGCAGTTACTCGACGGGGGCCGGCGGGGAGCTGTTTTTT. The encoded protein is CASSYSTGAGGELFF.

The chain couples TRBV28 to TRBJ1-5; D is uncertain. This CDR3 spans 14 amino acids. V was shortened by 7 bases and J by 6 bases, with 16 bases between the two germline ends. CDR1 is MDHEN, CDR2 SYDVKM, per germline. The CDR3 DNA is TGTGCCAGCATGGGGTGGAGGGTCTCTCAGCCCCAGCATTTT. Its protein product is CASMGWRVSQPQHF.

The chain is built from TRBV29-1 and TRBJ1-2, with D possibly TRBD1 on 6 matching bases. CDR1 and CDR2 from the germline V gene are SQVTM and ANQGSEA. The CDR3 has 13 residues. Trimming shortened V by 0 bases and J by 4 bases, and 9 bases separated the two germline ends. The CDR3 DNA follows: TGCAGCGTTGAAGATGGGGGCACCTATGGCTACACCTTC. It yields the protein CSVEDGGTYGYTF.

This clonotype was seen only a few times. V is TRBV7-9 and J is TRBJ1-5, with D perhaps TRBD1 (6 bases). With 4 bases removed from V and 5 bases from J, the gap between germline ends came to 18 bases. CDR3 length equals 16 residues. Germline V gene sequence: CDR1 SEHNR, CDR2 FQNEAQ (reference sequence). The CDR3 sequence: CASSSTGSTPDQPQHF. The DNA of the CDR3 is TGTGCCAGCAGCTCGACAGGAAGCACCCCCGATCAGCCCCAGCATTTT.

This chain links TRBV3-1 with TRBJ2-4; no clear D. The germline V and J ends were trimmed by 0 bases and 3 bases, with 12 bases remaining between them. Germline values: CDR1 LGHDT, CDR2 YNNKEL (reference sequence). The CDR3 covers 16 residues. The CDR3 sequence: CASSQDLTISKNIQYF. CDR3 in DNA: TGTGCCAGCAGCCAAGATCTAACTATTAGCAAAAACATTCAGTACTTC.

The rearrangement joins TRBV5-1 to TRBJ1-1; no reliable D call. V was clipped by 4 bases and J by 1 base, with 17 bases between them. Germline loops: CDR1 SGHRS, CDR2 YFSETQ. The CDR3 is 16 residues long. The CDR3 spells CASSPAGTVANTEAFF. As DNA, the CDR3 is TGCGCCAGCAGCCCGGCGGGAACAGTCGCGAACACTGAAGCTTTCTTT.

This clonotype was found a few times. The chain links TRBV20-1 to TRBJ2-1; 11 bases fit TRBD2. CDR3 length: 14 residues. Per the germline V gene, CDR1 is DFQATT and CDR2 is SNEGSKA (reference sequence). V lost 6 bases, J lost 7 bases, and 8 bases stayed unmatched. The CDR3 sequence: CSAPTSGTLNEQFF. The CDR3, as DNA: TGCAGTGCGCCGACTAGCGGGACGCTAAATGAGCAGTTCTTC.

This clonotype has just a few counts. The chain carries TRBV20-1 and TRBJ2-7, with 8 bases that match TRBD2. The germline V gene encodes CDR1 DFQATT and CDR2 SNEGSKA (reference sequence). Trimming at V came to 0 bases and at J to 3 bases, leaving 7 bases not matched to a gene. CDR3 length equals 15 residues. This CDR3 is CSARDPSSGLYEQYF. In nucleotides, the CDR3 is TGCAGTGCTAGAGATCCTTCTAGCGGGCTCTACGAGCAGTACTTC.